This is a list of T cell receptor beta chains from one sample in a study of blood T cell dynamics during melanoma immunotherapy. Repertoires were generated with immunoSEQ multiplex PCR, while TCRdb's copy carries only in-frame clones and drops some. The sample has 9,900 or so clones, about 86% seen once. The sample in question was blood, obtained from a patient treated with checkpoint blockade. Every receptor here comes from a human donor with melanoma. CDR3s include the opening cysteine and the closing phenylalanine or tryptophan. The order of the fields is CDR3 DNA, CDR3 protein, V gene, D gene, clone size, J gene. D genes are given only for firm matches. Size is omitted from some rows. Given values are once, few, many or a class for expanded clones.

cdr3_nt: TGTGCCAGCTCACCGGACGCAGGGAGCAATCAGCCCCAGCATTTT
cdr3_aa: CASSPDAGSNQPQHF
v_call: TRBV18
d_call: -
clone_size: once
j_call: TRBJ1-5

cdr3_nt: TGTGCCAGCAGCTCGAGGATTGTTGATCGATATGGCTACACCTTC
cdr3_aa: CASSSRIVDRYGYTF
v_call: TRBV7-8
d_call: -
clone_size: once
j_call: TRBJ1-2

cdr3_nt: TGTGCCAGCAGCCATCCTGATACGCAGTATTTT
cdr3_aa: CASSHPDTQYF
v_call: TRBV7-8
d_call: -
clone_size: -
j_call: TRBJ2-3

cdr3_nt: TGTGCCAGCAGTGTTCTAACAGGCTTATTGAACACTGAAGCTTTCTTT
cdr3_aa: CASSVLTGLLNTEAFF
v_call: TRBV2
d_call: -
clone_size: -
j_call: TRBJ1-1

cdr3_nt: TGTGCCAGCAGTCCACGGGGTGGGGGCAATCAGCCCCAGCATTTT
cdr3_aa: CASSPRGGGNQPQHF
v_call: TRBV28
d_call: -
clone_size: once
j_call: TRBJ1-5

cdr3_nt: TGCGCCAGCAGCTTGGGAGTTAGGGGGAACACTGAAGCTTTCTTT
cdr3_aa: CASSLGVRGNTEAFF
v_call: TRBV5-1
d_call: -
clone_size: -
j_call: TRBJ1-1

cdr3_nt: TGTGCCAGCAGCAACTCTTTAGCGGGGGGGGAGACCCAGTACTTC
cdr3_aa: CASSNSLAGGETQYF
v_call: TRBV9
d_call: TRBD2
clone_size: -
j_call: TRBJ2-5

cdr3_nt: TGTGCCAGTATCCCAAGACAGGGCGGCCAGCCCCAGCATTTT
cdr3_aa: CASIPRQGGQPQHF
v_call: TRBV19
d_call: TRBD1
clone_size: few
j_call: TRBJ1-5

cdr3_nt: TGTGCCAGCAGCTTAGGGGGGAGTACTGAAGCTTTCTTT
cdr3_aa: CASSLGGSTEAFF
v_call: TRBV7-2
d_call: -
clone_size: -
j_call: TRBJ1-1

cdr3_nt: TGTGCTGCTCACGGGACGGGAATGAACACTGAAGCTTTCTTT
cdr3_aa: CAAHGTGMNTEAFF
v_call: TRBV28
d_call: -
clone_size: -
j_call: TRBJ1-1

cdr3_nt: TGTGCCAGCGCGAAAGGACAGTCGAACACTGAAGCTTTCTTT
cdr3_aa: CASAKGQSNTEAFF
v_call: TRBV11-3
d_call: -
clone_size: -
j_call: TRBJ1-1

cdr3_nt: TGTGCCAGCAGCGTGCAGGGGGCCGGGGAGACCCAGTACTTC
cdr3_aa: CASSVQGAGETQYF
v_call: TRBV7-7
d_call: TRBD1
clone_size: -
j_call: TRBJ2-5

cdr3_nt: TGCGCCAGCAGCTTGACGCAGGGCAACTATGGCTACACCTTC
cdr3_aa: CASSLTQGNYGYTF
v_call: TRBV5-1
d_call: -
clone_size: few
j_call: TRBJ1-2

cdr3_nt: TGCGCCAGCAGTCAATTGAGCAGGGAAGACTACGAGCAGTACTTC
cdr3_aa: CASSQLSREDYEQYF
v_call: TRBV23-1
d_call: -
clone_size: -
j_call: TRBJ2-7

cdr3_nt: TGTGCCAGCAGTTTTACATTACAGGGGAACTATTCACCCCTCCACTTT
cdr3_aa: CASSFTLQGNYSPLHF
v_call: TRBV27
d_call: TRBD1
clone_size: -
j_call: TRBJ1-6

cdr3_nt: TGTGCCAGCAGTCCGACTCCTAGCGGGGGCCTCAGAGATACGCAGTATTTT
cdr3_aa: CASSPTPSGGLRDTQYF
v_call: TRBV6-7
d_call: TRBD2
clone_size: -
j_call: TRBJ2-3

cdr3_nt: TGTGCCAGCACAACAAACTCCTACAATGAGCAGTTCTTC
cdr3_aa: CASTTNSYNEQFF
v_call: TRBV28
d_call: -
clone_size: -
j_call: TRBJ2-1

cdr3_nt: TGCAGCGTAGGATTACTCTACAATGAGCAGTTCTTC
cdr3_aa: CSVGLLYNEQFF
v_call: TRBV29-1
d_call: -
clone_size: -
j_call: TRBJ2-1

cdr3_nt: TGTGCCAGCAGCTTAGGACAGGGTCCTTATAAACACAATCAGCCCCAGCATTTT
cdr3_aa: CASSLGQGPYKHNQPQHF
v_call: TRBV11-2
d_call: TRBD1
clone_size: -
j_call: TRBJ1-5

cdr3_nt: TGTGCCAGCAGCTTAGAGGCCATCAGCTCTGGGGCCAACGTCCTGACTTTC
cdr3_aa: CASSLEAISSGANVLTF
v_call: TRBV11-2
d_call: -
clone_size: -
j_call: TRBJ2-6

cdr3_nt: TGTGCCAGCAGCGTAGATGGCAGGGGACTCGGTGGCTACACCTTC
cdr3_aa: CASSVDGRGLGGYTF
v_call: TRBV9
d_call: -
clone_size: -
j_call: TRBJ1-2

cdr3_nt: TGTGCCAGCATGCTGGAAGAGCAGTACTTC
cdr3_aa: CASMLEEQYF
v_call: TRBV21-1
d_call: -
clone_size: -
j_call: TRBJ2-7

cdr3_nt: TGTGCCAGCAGCTTGGCCGGGGCAAGCTCCTACGAGCAGTACTTC
cdr3_aa: CASSLAGASSYEQYF
v_call: TRBV5-4
d_call: -
clone_size: -
j_call: TRBJ2-7

cdr3_nt: TGCAGCGTTGAAGGACAGGGACGAAACATTCAGTACTTC
cdr3_aa: CSVEGQGRNIQYF
v_call: TRBV29-1
d_call: TRBD1
clone_size: -
j_call: TRBJ2-4

cdr3_nt: TGTGCCAGCAGCTTATCAAGAAACACTGAAGCTTTCTTT
cdr3_aa: CASSLSRNTEAFF
v_call: TRBV7-2
d_call: -
clone_size: -
j_call: TRBJ1-1

cdr3_nt: TGTGCCAGCAGCTCGGGGTCGGGTTCCTCCTACGAGCAGTACTTC
cdr3_aa: CASSSGSGSSYEQYF
v_call: TRBV7-9
d_call: -
clone_size: -
j_call: TRBJ2-7

cdr3_nt: TGCAGCGTTGAAGAGGTCTATGGCTACACCTTC
cdr3_aa: CSVEEVYGYTF
v_call: TRBV29-1
d_call: -
clone_size: -
j_call: TRBJ1-2

cdr3_nt: TGTGCCAGCTCACCGGACAGGGGCTTGACTGAAGCTTTCTTT
cdr3_aa: CASSPDRGLTEAFF
v_call: TRBV18
d_call: TRBD1
clone_size: -
j_call: TRBJ1-1

cdr3_nt: TGTGCCAGCAGCTTCAGGGATGGAACTTTCTTT
cdr3_aa: CASSFRDGTFF
v_call: TRBV11-2
d_call: -
clone_size: -
j_call: TRBJ1-1

cdr3_nt: TGTGCCAGTTGGACTAGCGGGGGATACAATGAGCAGTTCTTC
cdr3_aa: CASWTSGGYNEQFF
v_call: TRBV28
d_call: TRBD2
clone_size: -
j_call: TRBJ2-1

cdr3_nt: TGTGCCTGGAGTGTTTTGGGCAGGGGGTTTGTAGATACGCAGTATTTT
cdr3_aa: CAWSVLGRGFVDTQYF
v_call: TRBV30
d_call: TRBD1
clone_size: -
j_call: TRBJ2-3

cdr3_nt: TGCAGCCCAAGACAGGGCTATGGCTACACCTTC
cdr3_aa: CSPRQGYGYTF
v_call: TRBV20-1
d_call: TRBD1
clone_size: -
j_call: TRBJ1-2

cdr3_nt: TGCGCCAGCAGCCAAGACCCGGGCCCCTCTGGAAACACCATATATTTT
cdr3_aa: CASSQDPGPSGNTIYF
v_call: TRBV4-1
d_call: -
clone_size: -
j_call: TRBJ1-3

cdr3_nt: TGTGCCAGTAGTACCACTGGGACAGGGGGTAGCTACACCTTC
cdr3_aa: CASSTTGTGGSYTF
v_call: TRBV19
d_call: TRBD1
clone_size: once
j_call: TRBJ1-2

cdr3_nt: TGTGCCAGCAGCCTAAGCGGGACCAGCGGGGAGCAGTACTTC
cdr3_aa: CASSLSGTSGEQYF
v_call: TRBV7-9
d_call: TRBD2
clone_size: few
j_call: TRBJ2-7

cdr3_nt: TGCGCCAGCAGCTTGGCTGCTAGCGGGGGTTACGAGCAGTACTTC
cdr3_aa: CASSLAASGGYEQYF
v_call: TRBV5-1
d_call: TRBD2
clone_size: -
j_call: TRBJ2-7

cdr3_nt: TGCGCCAGCAGCCGCACAGGGTTAAATTCACCCCTCCACTTT
cdr3_aa: CASSRTGLNSPLHF
v_call: TRBV4-1
d_call: -
clone_size: -
j_call: TRBJ1-6

cdr3_nt: TGTGCCAGCAGCTCATCCCCTCGACAGGCAGGCACAGATACGCAGTATTTT
cdr3_aa: CASSSSPRQAGTDTQYF
v_call: TRBV7-6
d_call: -
clone_size: -
j_call: TRBJ2-3

cdr3_nt: TGTGCCAGCAGCGGCCTGGGACAGAGCTCTGGAAACACCATATATTTT
cdr3_aa: CASSGLGQSSGNTIYF
v_call: TRBV9
d_call: TRBD1
clone_size: -
j_call: TRBJ1-3

cdr3_nt: TGTGCCAGCGGCGCGGGGGGAAACCAAGAGACCCAGTACTTC
cdr3_aa: CASGAGGNQETQYF
v_call: TRBV7-9
d_call: TRBD2
clone_size: -
j_call: TRBJ2-5

cdr3_nt: TGCGCCAGCAGCCAAGGAGGGTTTAAGGGGGAGCTGTTTTTT
cdr3_aa: CASSQGGFKGELFF
v_call: TRBV4-1
d_call: -
clone_size: few
j_call: TRBJ2-2

cdr3_nt: TGTGCCAGCAGCTTTAATACAGGGTTTAATGAAAAACTGTTTTTT
cdr3_aa: CASSFNTGFNEKLFF
v_call: TRBV7-9
d_call: -
clone_size: -
j_call: TRBJ1-4

cdr3_nt: TGTGCCAGCAGTGTCTCTGGACAGCCCTACGAGCAGTACTTC
cdr3_aa: CASSVSGQPYEQYF
v_call: TRBV6-5
d_call: -
clone_size: -
j_call: TRBJ2-7

cdr3_nt: TGTGCCAGCAGCTTGGTGGGACAGGGGGGAACCGGGGAGCTGTTTTTT
cdr3_aa: CASSLVGQGGTGELFF
v_call: TRBV7-3
d_call: TRBD1
clone_size: -
j_call: TRBJ2-2

cdr3_nt: TGTGCCAGTACCGAGACTAGTAGCACAGATACGCAGTATTTT
cdr3_aa: CASTETSSTDTQYF
v_call: TRBV19
d_call: -
clone_size: once
j_call: TRBJ2-3

cdr3_nt: TGTGCCAGCAGCCCAAGACGACTAGCGGGGAACCAAGAGACCCAGTACTTC
cdr3_aa: CASSPRRLAGNQETQYF
v_call: TRBV28
d_call: TRBD2
clone_size: -
j_call: TRBJ2-5

cdr3_nt: TGTGCCAGCAGCTTAGACACAGTGCATGGCTACACCTTC
cdr3_aa: CASSLDTVHGYTF
v_call: TRBV7-3
d_call: -
clone_size: few
j_call: TRBJ1-2

cdr3_nt: TGCAGCGCCCAGTCCCAGGAGACTAATGAAAAACTGTTTTTT
cdr3_aa: CSAQSQETNEKLFF
v_call: TRBV29-1
d_call: -
clone_size: -
j_call: TRBJ1-4

cdr3_nt: TGTGCCAGTAGTATTGGACAGCAGAACACTGAAGCTTTCTTT
cdr3_aa: CASSIGQQNTEAFF
v_call: TRBV19
d_call: -
clone_size: -
j_call: TRBJ1-1

cdr3_nt: TGTGCCAGCAGCACGACAGGGACTAGAAGTACCGGGGAGCTGTTTTTT
cdr3_aa: CASSTTGTRSTGELFF
v_call: TRBV11-2
d_call: -
clone_size: -
j_call: TRBJ2-2

cdr3_nt: TGTGCCAGCAAGAGCACCGGGGAGCTGTTTTTT
cdr3_aa: CASKSTGELFF
v_call: TRBV2
d_call: -
clone_size: -
j_call: TRBJ2-2

cdr3_nt: TGTGCCAGCAGCGTACCCAGGACAGAGGCCACAGATACGCAGTATTTT
cdr3_aa: CASSVPRTEATDTQYF
v_call: TRBV9
d_call: -
clone_size: -
j_call: TRBJ2-3

cdr3_nt: TGTGCCAGCAGCCAATCCCCAGGGGGCGAGCAGTACTTC
cdr3_aa: CASSQSPGGEQYF
v_call: TRBV6-5
d_call: TRBD1
clone_size: once
j_call: TRBJ2-7

cdr3_nt: TGTGCCAGCAAAAAGCCGGGACAGGTCACCGGGGAGCTGCTTTTT
cdr3_aa: CASKKPGQVTGELLF
v_call: TRBV6-1
d_call: TRBD1
clone_size: -
j_call: TRBJ2-2

cdr3_nt: TGTGCCAGCAGTTTCACAGGGGGTCGTCAGCCCCAGCATTTT
cdr3_aa: CASSFTGGRQPQHF
v_call: TRBV27
d_call: TRBD1
clone_size: once
j_call: TRBJ1-5

cdr3_nt: TGTGCCAGCAGTCCGTGGACACACGCTAGCACAGATACGCAGTATTTT
cdr3_aa: CASSPWTHASTDTQYF
v_call: TRBV27
d_call: -
clone_size: once
j_call: TRBJ2-3

cdr3_nt: TGTGCCAGCAGCGCGACTCCCACCGAGCAGTACTTC
cdr3_aa: CASSATPTEQYF
v_call: TRBV7-8
d_call: -
clone_size: -
j_call: TRBJ2-7

cdr3_nt: TGTGCCAGCAGCTCAGGACAGGGGGCAGATACGCAGTATTTT
cdr3_aa: CASSSGQGADTQYF
v_call: TRBV7-2
d_call: TRBD1
clone_size: -
j_call: TRBJ2-3

cdr3_nt: TGTGCCAGCAGTTCGACAGGGAATGAAGCTTTCTTT
cdr3_aa: CASSSTGNEAFF
v_call: TRBV2
d_call: TRBD1
clone_size: few
j_call: TRBJ1-1